This TCR beta chain was found in a study of beta chain features in type 1 diabetes. Overall study findings and caveats: Among all four CD4+ subsets, Type 1 diabetes patients had TCRB CDR3s that were moderately but significantly shorter. Cells that show high TCR expression could be over-represented by cDNA sequencing.

The study reverse transcribed the entire isolated RNA, so it sequenced expressed TCRB transcripts. Assay used: immunoSEQ multiplex PCR; TCRdb lists only in-frame clones, some missing. The sample shows roughly 180,000 clones, roughly 8% of them seen only once. CDR3 size: 15 residues. The V and J ends lost 4 bases and 3 bases respectively, with 16 bases between them. CDR1 and CDR2 (germline): SGHRS, YFSETQ. Concerning this clone: The antigen is not known.

The V gene is TRBV5-1, the J gene TRBJ1-1; D might be TRBD1 (6 bases). The TCR comes from a young man with type 1 diabetes. The source material was central memory CD4+ T cells from blood. CDR3 sequence (DNA): TGCGCCAGCAGCCATAATACAGGGAGGGACACTGAAGCTTTCTTT. Protein sequence: CASSHNTGRDTEAFF.